This TCR beta chain was captured in a study of blood T cell repertoires in COVID-19. Method: immunoSEQ multiplex PCR; TCRdb's copy keeps in-frame clones and lacks some. The table records fewer than 350,000 clones, about 90% of them present only once. Trimming removed 4 bases at V and 6 bases at J, with 19 bases between. This CDR3 contains 15 residues. Per the germline V gene, CDR1 is SQVTM and CDR2 is ANQGSEA. This chain uses TRBV29-1 with TRBJ2-1; D possibly corresponds to TRBD1 (5 bases). Sequencing was done on a sample of peripheral blood. The clonotype was recovered from a woman under 40 with COVID-19, enrolled during active disease. The CDR3 is CSVGPGWGRGNEQFF. The CDR3 DNA is TGCAGCGTTGGGCCAGGGTGGGGTAGAGGCAATGAGCAGTTCTTC.